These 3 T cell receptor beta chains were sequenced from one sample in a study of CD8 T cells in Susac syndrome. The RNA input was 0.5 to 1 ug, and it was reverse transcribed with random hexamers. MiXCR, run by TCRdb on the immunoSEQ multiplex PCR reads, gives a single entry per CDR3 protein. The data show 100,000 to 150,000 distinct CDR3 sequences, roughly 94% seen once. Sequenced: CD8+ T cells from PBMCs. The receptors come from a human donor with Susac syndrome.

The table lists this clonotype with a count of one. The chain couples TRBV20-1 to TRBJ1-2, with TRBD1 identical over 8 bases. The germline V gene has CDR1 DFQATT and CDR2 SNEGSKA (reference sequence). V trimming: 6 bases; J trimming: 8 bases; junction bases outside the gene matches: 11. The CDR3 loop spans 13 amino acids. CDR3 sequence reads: CSAPTGESRGYTF. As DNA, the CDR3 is TGCAGTGCACCGACAGGGGAATCGAGGGGCTACACCTTC.

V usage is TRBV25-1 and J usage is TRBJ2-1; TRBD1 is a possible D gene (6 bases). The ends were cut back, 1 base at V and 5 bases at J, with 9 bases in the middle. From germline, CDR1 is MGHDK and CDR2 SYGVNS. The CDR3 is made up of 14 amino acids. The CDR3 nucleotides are TGTGCCAGCAGTGAATTCGCAGGGGACAATGAGCAGTTCTTC. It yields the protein CASSEFAGDNEQFF. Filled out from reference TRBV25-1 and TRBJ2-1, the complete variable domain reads EADIYQTPRYLVIGTGKKITLECSQTMGHDKMYWYQQDPGMELHLIHYSYGVNSTEKGDLSSESTVSRIRTEHFPLTLESARPSHTSQYLCASSEFAGDNEQFFGPGTRLTVL.

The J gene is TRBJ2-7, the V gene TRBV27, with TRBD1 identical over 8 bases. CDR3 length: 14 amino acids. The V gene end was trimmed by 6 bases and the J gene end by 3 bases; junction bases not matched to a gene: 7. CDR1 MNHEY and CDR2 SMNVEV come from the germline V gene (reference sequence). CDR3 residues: CASSGQGEVYEQYF. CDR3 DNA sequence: TGTGCCAGCAGCGGACAGGGTGAGGTCTACGAGCAGTACTTC.